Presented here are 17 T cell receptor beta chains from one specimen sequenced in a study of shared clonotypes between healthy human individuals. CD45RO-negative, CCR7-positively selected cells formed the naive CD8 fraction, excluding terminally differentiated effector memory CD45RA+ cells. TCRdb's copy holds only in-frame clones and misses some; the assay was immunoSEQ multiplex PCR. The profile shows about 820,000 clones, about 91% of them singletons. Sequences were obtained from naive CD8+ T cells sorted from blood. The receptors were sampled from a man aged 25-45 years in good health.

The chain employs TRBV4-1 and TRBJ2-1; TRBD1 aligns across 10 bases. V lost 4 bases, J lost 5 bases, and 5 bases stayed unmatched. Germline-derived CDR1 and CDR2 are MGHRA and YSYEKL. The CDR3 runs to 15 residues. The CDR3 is CASSRLGQGNNEQFF. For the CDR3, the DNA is TGCGCCAGCAGCCGATTGGGACAGGGGAACAATGAGCAGTTCTTC.

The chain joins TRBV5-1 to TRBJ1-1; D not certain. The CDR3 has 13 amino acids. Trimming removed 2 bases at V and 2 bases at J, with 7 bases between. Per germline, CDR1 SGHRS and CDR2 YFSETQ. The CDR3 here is CASSFEGNTEAFF. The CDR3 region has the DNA TGCGCCAGCAGCTTTGAGGGTAACACTGAAGCTTTCTTT.

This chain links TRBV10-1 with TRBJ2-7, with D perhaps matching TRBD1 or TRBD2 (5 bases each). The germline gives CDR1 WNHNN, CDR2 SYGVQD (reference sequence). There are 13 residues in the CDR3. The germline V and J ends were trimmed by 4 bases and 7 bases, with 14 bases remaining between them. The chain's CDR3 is CASSVDTTGEQYF. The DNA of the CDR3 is TGCGCCAGCAGTGTGGACACCACGGGGGAGCAGTACTTC.

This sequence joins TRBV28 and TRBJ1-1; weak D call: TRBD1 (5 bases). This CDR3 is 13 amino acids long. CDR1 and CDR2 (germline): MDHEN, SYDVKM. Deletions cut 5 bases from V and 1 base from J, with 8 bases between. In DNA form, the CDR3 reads TGTGCCAGCAGTCTCAGGGAGAACACTGAAGCTTTCTTT. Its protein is CASSLRENTEAFF.

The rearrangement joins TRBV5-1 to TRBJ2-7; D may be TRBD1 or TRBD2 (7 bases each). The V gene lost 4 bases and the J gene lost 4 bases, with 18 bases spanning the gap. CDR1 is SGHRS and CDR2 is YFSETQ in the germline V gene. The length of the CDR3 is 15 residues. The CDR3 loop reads CASSQRDSLPYEQYF. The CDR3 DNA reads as TGCGCCAGCAGCCAGCGGGACAGCCTACCGTACGAGCAGTACTTC. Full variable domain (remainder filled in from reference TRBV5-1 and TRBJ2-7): KAGVTQTPRYLIKTRGQQVTLSCSPISGHRSVSWYQQTPGQGLQFLFEYFSETQRNKGNFPGRFSGRQFSNSRSEMNVSTLELGDSALYLCASSQRDSLPYEQYFGPGTRLTVT.

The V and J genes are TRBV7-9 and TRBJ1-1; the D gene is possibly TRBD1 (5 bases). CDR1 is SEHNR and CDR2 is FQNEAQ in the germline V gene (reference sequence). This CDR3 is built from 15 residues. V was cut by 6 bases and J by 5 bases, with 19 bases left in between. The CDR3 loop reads CASSSRGGSRTEAFF. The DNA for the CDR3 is TGTGCCAGCAGTTCTAGGGGAGGGAGTCGGACTGAAGCTTTCTTT.

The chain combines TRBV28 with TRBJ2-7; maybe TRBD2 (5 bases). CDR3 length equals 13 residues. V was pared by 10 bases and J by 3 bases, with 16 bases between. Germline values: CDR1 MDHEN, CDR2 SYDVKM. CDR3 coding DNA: TGTGCCACCCGGTGGCTAGCAGGCTACGAGCAGTACTTC. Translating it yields CATRWLAGYEQYF.

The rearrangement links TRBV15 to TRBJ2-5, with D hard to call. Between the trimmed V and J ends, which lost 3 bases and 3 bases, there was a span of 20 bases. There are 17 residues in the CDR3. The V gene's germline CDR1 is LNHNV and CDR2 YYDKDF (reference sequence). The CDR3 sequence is CATSSGVTAAWKETQYF. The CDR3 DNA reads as TGTGCCACCAGCAGTGGCGTGACGGCAGCCTGGAAAGAGACCCAGTACTTC.

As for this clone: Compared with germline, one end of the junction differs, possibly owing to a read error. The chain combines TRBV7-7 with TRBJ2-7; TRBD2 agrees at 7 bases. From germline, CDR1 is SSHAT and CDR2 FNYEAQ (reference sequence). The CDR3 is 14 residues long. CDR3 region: CASSPGGGRSEQYF. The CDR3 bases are TGTGCTAGCAGCCCGGGGGGTGGTAGAAGCGAGCAGTACTTC.

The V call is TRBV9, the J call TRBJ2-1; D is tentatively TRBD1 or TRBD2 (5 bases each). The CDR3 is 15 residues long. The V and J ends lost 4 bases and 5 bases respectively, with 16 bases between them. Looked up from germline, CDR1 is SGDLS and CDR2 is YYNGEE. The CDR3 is CASSNPGRHHNEQFF. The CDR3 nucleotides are TGTGCCAGCAGCAACCCGGGACGGCACCACAATGAGCAGTTCTTC. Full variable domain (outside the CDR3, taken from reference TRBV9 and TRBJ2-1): DSGVTQTPKHLITATGQRVTLRCSPRSGDLSVYWYQQSLDQGLQFLIQYYNGEERAKGNILERFSAQQFPDLHSELNLSSLELGDSALYFCASSNPGRHHNEQFFGPGTRLTVL.

Here the CDR3 DNA reads TGTGCCAGCAGCTTAGGGGGTTGGAGCACAGATACGCAGTATTTT. This encodes CASSLGGWSTDTQYF. V is TRBV7-2 and J is TRBJ2-3; D is unclear. V lost 1 base and J 0 bases, leaving 8 bases between the germline ends. The germline V gene encodes CDR1 SGHTA and CDR2 FQGNSA. This CDR3 is 15 amino acids long.

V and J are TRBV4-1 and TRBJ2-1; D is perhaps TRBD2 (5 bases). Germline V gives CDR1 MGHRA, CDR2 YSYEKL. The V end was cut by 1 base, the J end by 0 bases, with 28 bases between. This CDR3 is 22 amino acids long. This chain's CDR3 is CASSQALPTPQRKPRSYNEQFF. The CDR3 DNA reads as TGCGCCAGCAGCCAAGCCCTACCTACCCCCCAGCGGAAGCCCCGCTCCTACAATGAGCAGTTCTTC.

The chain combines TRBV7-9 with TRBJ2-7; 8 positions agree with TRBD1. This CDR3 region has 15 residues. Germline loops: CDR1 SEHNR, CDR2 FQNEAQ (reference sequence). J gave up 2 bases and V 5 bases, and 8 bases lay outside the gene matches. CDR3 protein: CASSARDRHAYEQYF. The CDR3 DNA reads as TGTGCCAGCAGCGCAAGGGACAGGCACGCCTACGAGCAGTACTTC.

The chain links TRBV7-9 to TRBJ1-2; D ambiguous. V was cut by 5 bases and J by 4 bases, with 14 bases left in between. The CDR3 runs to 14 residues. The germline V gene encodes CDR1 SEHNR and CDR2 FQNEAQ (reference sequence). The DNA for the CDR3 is TGTGCCAGCAGCGTACGTCGGGAGATCTATGGCTACACCTTC. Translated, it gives CASSVRREIYGYTF. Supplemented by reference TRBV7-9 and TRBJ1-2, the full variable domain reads DTGVSQNPRHKITKRGQNVTFRCDPISEHNRLYWYRQTLGQGPEFLTYFQNEAQLEKSRLLSDRFSAERPKGSFSTLEIQRTEQGDSAMYLCASSVRREIYGYTFGSGTRLTVV.

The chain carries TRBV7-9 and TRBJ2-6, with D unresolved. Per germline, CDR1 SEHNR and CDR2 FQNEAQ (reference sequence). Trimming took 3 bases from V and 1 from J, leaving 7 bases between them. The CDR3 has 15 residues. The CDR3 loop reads CASSFTDSGANVLTF. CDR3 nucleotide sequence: TGTGCCAGCAGCTTCACGGATTCTGGGGCCAACGTCCTGACTTTC.

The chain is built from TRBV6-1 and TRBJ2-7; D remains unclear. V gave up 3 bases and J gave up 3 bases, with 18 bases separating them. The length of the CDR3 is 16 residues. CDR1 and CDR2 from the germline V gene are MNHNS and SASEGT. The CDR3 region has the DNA TGTGCCAGCAGTGAGGATCCTACGGTCCGCTACTACGAGCAGTACTTC. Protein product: CASSEDPTVRYYEQYF.

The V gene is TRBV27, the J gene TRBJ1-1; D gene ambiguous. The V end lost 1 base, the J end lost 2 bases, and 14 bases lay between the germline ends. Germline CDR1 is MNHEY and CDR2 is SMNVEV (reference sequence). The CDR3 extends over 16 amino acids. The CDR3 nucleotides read TGTGCCAGCAGTTTATTGGGGAGCGCCCGTAACACTGAAGCTTTCTTT. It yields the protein CASSLLGSARNTEAFF.